These 11 T cell receptor beta chains share one sample of origin, sequenced in a study of blood T cells in healthy people across ages. PCR was performed a second time for roughly 7 to 12 cycles using a sample-barcoded 5' primer and a J-beta primer mix. TCRdb called the 5' RACE reads again in MiXCR, with one record for every CDR3 protein. This repertoire shows about 650,000 distinct CDR3 sequences, 52% found once; its top ten account for around an eighth. Sequencing used blood. The receptors were sampled from a woman older than 75 in good health.

This clonotype was recorded only once. The genes are TRBV3-1 and TRBJ2-3; 10 bases fit TRBD2. The CDR3 contains 17 residues. V trimming: 4 bases; J trimming: 6 bases; junction bases outside the gene matches: 13. Germline V gene sequence: CDR1 LGHDT, CDR2 YNNKEL (reference sequence). The CDR3 reads CASSRTGTSALRDTQYF. CDR3 bases: TGTGCCAGCAGCCGAACCGGGACTAGCGCCTTGAGGGATACGCAGTATTTT.

Details on this clonotype: Given a much more abundant clone one base away, this may be a read error. This chain connects TRBV12-3 or TRBV12-4 to TRBJ2-5; 7 bases align to TRBD2. The CDR3 length is 15 residues. The junction had 12 bases not matched to a gene; V was cut back by 0 bases and J by 11 bases. This CDR3 reads CASSLARSLAEKQYF. The CDR3 coding sequence is TGTGCCAGCAGTTTAGCGCGGTCTCTAGCGGAGAAGCAGTACTTC.

This clonotype was picked up many times. The V call is TRBV12-3 or TRBV12-4, the J call TRBJ2-1, with 8 bases matching TRBD1. The CDR3 totals 15 residues. V dropped 5 bases and J dropped 4; count of bases not matched to a gene: 7. The CDR3 sequence: CASSPTGDGYNEQFF. CDR3 nucleotide sequence: TGTGCCAGCAGTCCGACAGGGGACGGGTACAATGAGCAGTTCTTC.

Comments on this clonotype: One base away lies a much larger clone, so this may be a sequencing read error. The chain couples TRBV4-1 to TRBJ2-3; 8 nucleotides line up with TRBD1. From germline, CDR1 is MGHRA and CDR2 YSYEKL. The CDR3 length is 15 residues. V lost 8 bases and J lost 5; bases outside the gene matches: 12. For the CDR3, the DNA is TGCGCCAGCGTTAAGACCCAACAGGGGGGAGATACGCAGTATTTT. Its protein is CASVKTQQGGDTQYF.

V usage is TRBV28 and J usage is TRBJ2-3; D is possibly TRBD2 (7 bases). The CDR3 length is 16 residues. Trimming stripped 7 bases from V and 6 bases from J, with 23 bases between. Germline lookup yields CDR1 MDHEN and CDR2 SYDVKM. Written as DNA, the CDR3 is TGTGCCAGCATGGTCGGAGGGGGGGCCCTAGTGGATACGCAGTATTTT. This sequence encodes CASMVGGGALVDTQYF. Together with reference TRBV28 and TRBJ2-3, the CDR3 gives the full variable domain: DVKVTQSSRYLVKRTGEKVFLECVQDMDHENMFWYRQDPGLGLRLIYFSYDVKMKEKGDIPEGYSVSREKKERFSLILESASTNQTSMYLCASMVGGGALVDTQYFGPGTRLTVL.

This clonotype appeared many times. The rearrangement joins TRBV20-1 to TRBJ1-6, with D tentatively TRBD1 (5 bases). This CDR3 contains 16 residues. Trimming left V 4 bases short and J 0 bases short, with 13 bases between. CDR1 is DFQATT, CDR2 SNEGSKA, per germline (reference sequence). CDR3 DNA: TGCAGTGCTAAGGGGAGGGGCAGCTCCTATAATTCACCCCTCCACTTT. It specifies CSAKGRGSSYNSPLHF.

Concerning this clonotype: It may be a read error: a sequence one base away is much more abundant. The chain joins TRBV28 to TRBJ2-1; D not resolved. Germline lookup yields CDR1 MDHEN and CDR2 SYDVKM. This CDR3 contains 15 residues. The CDR3 nucleotides read TGTGCCAGCAAATTTCCAGGAAGCCCCTACAATGAACAGTTCTTC. Its translation: CASKFPGSPYNEQFF.

CDR3 bases: TGTGCCAGCAGCCAGGGACTGAACTCCTACGAGCAGTACTTC. Protein: CASSQGLNSYEQYF. The rearrangement links TRBV3-1 to TRBJ2-4; TRBD2 is a possible D gene (6 bases). The DNA end lines up better with TRBJ2-7; the J call may be wrong. The CDR3 is made up of 14 amino acids. CDR1 is LGHDT, CDR2 YNNKEL, per germline (reference sequence).

This clonotype occurred a few times. J is TRBJ1-2 and V is TRBV7-2; D is undetermined. V shed 0 bases and J shed 6 bases, with 8 bases lying between them. The CDR3 covers 13 residues. Per the germline V gene, CDR1 is SGHTA and CDR2 is FQGNSA. CDR3 coding DNA: TGTGCCAGCAGCTTAGCGCATGCTGATGGCTACACCTTC. Translating it yields CASSLAHADGYTF.

V gene TRBV6-2 or TRBV6-3 combines with J gene TRBJ2-5, with 9 positions matching TRBD2. Trimming took 6 bases from V and 5 from J; bases not matched to a gene: 4. CDR1 is MNHEY and CDR2 is SVGEGT in the germline V gene. This CDR3 has 13 residues. CDR3 region: CASRRTSEETQYF. In DNA, the CDR3 is TGTGCCAGCAGACGGACTAGCGAGGAGACCCAGTACTTC.

The chain joins TRBV9 to TRBJ2-2, with 8 bases aligning to TRBD2. Germline values: CDR1 SGDLS, CDR2 YYNGEE. After removal of 10 bases from V and 5 bases from J, the junction contained 7 bases not matched to a gene. The CDR3 length is 13 residues. For the CDR3, the DNA is TGTGCCTGCGGAGCGGGGGAGACCGGGGAGCTGTTTTTT. This translates into CACGAGETGELFF.